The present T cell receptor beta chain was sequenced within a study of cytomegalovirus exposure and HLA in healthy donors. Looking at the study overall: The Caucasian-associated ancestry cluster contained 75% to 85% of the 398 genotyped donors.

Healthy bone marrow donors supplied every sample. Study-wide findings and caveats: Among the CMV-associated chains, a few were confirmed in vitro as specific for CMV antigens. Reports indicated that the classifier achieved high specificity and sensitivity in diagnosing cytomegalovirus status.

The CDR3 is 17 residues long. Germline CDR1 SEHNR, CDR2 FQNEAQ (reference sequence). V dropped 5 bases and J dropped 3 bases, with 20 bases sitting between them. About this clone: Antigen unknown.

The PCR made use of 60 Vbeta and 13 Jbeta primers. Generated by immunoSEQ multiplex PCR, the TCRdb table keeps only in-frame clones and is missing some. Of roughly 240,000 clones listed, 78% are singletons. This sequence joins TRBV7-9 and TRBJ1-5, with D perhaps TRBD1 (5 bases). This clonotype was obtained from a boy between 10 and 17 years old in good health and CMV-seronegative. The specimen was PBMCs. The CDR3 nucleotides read TGTGCCAGCAGCCCAAGAACCGACAGTGCGGTCAATCAGCCCCAGCATTTT. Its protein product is CASSPRTDSAVNQPQHF.